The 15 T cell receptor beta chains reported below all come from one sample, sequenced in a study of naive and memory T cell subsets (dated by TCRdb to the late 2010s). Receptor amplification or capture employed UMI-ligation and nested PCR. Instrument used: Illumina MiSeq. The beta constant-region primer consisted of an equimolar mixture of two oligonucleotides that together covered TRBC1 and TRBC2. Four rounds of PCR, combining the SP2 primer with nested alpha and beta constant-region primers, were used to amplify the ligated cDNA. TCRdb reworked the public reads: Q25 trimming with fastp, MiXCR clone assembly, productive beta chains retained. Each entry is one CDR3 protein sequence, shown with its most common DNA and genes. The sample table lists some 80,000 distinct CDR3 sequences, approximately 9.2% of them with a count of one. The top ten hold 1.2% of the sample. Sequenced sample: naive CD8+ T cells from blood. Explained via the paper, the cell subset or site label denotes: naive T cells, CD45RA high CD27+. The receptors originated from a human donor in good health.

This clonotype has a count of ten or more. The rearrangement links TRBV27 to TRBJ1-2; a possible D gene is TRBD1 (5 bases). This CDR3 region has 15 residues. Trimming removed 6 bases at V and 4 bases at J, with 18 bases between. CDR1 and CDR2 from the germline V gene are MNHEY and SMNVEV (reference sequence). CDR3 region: CASRSPAIGGYGYTF. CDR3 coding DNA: TGTGCCAGCAGGTCACCCGCAATTGGGGGCTATGGCTACACCTTC.

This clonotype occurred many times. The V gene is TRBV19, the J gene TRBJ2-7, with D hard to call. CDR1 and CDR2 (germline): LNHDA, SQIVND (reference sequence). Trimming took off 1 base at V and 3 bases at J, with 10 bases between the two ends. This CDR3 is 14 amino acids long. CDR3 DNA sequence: TGTGCCAGTAGTATAGCGGGCCGAGACTACGAGCAGTACTTC. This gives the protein CASSIAGRDYEQYF.

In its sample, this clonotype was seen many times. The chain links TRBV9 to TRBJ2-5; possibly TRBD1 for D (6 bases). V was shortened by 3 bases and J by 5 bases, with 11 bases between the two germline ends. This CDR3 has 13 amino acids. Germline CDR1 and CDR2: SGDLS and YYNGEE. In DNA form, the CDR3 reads TGTGCCAGCAGCGCGGACAGTAGGGAGACCCAGTACTTC. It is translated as CASSADSRETQYF.

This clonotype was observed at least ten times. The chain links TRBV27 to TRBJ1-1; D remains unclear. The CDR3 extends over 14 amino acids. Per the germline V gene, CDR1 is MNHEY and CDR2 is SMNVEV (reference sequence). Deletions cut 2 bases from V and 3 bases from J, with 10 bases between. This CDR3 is CASSLGSGHTEAFF. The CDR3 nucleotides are TGTGCCAGCAGTTTAGGTTCAGGCCACACTGAAGCTTTCTTT.

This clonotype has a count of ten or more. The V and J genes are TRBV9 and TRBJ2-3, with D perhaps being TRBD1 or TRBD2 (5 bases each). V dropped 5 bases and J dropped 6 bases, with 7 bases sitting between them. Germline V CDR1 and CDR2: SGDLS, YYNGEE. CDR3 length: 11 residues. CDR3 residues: CASSGDDTQYF. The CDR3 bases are TGTGCCAGCAGTGGGGACGATACGCAGTATTTT.

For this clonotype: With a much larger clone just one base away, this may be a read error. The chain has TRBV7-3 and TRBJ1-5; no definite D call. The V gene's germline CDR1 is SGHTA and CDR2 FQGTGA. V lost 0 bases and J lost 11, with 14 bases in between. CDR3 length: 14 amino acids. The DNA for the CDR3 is TGTGCCAGCAGCTTAACACATGGGCTTGGGGCCCAGCATTTT. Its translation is CASSLTHGLGAQHF.

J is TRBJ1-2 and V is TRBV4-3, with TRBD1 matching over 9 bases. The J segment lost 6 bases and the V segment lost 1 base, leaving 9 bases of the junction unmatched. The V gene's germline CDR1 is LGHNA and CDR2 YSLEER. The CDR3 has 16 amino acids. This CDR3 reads CASSQATGGGEDGYTF. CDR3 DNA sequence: TGCGCCAGCAGCCAAGCAACAGGGGGCGGTGAAGATGGCTACACCTTC.

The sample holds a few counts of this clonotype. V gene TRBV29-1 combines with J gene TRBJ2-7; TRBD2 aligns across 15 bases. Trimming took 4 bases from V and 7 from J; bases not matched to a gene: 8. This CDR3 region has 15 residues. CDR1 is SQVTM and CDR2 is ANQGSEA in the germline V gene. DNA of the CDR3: TGCAGCGTTGCCCAATTCGGGACTAGCGGGGGGGAGCAGTACTTC. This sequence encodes CSVAQFGTSGGEQYF.

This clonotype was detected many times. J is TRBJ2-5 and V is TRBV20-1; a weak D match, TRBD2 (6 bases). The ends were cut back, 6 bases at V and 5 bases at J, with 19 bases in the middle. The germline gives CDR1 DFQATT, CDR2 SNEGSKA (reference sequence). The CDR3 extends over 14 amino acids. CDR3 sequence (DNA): TGCAGTGCCCTCCCCGGGGCAGGAGGGGAGACCCAGTACTTC. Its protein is CSALPGAGGETQYF.

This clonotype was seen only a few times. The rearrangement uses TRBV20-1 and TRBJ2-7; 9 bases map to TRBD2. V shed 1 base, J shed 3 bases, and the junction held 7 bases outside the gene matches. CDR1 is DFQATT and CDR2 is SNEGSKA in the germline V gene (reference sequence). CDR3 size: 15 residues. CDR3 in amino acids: CSARGETSGYYEQYF. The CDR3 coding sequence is TGCAGTGCTAGAGGGGAGACTAGCGGATACTACGAGCAGTACTTC.

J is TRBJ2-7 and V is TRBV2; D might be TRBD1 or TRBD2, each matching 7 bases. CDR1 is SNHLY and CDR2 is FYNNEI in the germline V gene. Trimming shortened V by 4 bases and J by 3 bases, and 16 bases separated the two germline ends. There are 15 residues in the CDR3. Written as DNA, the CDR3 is TGTGCCAGCAGTGGGGAGGGGGCAATTATCTACGAGCAGTACTTC. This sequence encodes CASSGEGAIIYEQYF.

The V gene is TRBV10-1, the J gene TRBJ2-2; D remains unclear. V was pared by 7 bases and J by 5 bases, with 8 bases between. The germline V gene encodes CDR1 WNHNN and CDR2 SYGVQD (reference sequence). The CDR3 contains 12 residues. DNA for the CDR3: TGCGCCAGCAAATCGGTTACCGGGGAGCTGTTTTTT. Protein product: CASKSVTGELFF.

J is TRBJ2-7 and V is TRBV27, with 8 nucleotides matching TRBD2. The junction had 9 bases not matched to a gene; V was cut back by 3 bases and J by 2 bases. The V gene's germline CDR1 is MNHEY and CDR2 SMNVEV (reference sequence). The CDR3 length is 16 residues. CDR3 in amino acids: CASSFILTSGAYEQYF. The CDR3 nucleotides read TGTGCCAGCAGTTTTATCTTAACTAGCGGAGCCTACGAGCAGTACTTC.

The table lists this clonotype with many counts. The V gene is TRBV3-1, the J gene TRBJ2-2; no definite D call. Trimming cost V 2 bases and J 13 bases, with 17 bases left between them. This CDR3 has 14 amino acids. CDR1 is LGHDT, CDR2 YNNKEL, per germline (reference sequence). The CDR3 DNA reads TGTGCCAGCAGCCAAAAGATTTCGAGATCCGGGCTGTTTTTT. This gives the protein CASSQKISRSGLFF.

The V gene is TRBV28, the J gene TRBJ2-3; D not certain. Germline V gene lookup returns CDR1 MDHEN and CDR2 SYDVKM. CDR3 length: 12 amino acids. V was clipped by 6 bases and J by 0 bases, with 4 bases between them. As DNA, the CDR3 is TGTGCCAGCAGACTTAGCACAGATACGCAGTATTTT. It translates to CASRLSTDTQYF.